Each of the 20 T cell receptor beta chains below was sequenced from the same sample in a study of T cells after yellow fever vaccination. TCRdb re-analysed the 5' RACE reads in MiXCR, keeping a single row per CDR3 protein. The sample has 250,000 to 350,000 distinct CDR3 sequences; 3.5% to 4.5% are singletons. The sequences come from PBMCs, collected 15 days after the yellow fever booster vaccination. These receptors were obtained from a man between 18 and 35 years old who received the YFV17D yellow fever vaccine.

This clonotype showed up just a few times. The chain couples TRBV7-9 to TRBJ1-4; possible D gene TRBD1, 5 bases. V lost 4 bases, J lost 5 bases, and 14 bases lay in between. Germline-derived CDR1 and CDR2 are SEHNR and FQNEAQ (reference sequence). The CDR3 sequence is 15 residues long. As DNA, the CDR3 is TGTGCCAGCAGCTCGGAGGGACTGCAGAATGAAAAACTGTTTTTT. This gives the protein CASSSEGLQNEKLFF.

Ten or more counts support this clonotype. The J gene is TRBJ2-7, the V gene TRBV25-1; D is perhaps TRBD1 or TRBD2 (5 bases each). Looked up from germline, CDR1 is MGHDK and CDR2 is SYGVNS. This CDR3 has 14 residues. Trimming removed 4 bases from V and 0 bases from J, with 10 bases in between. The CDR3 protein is CASSVGGSSYEQYF. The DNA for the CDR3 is TGTGCCAGCAGTGTTGGGGGAAGCTCCTACGAGCAGTACTTC.

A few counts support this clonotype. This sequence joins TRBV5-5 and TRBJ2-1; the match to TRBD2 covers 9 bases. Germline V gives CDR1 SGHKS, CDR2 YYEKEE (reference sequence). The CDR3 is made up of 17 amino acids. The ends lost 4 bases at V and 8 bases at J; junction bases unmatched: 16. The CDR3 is CASSGAGAGGPVDEQFF. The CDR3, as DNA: TGTGCCAGCAGCGGAGCCGGGGCGGGGGGGCCCGTGGATGAGCAGTTCTTC.

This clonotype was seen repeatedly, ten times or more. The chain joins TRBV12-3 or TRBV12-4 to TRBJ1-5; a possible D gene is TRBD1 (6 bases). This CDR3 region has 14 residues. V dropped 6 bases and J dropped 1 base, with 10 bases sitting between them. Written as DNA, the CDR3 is TGTGCCAGCAGCCTCGACAGGAGCAATCAGCCCCAGCATTTT. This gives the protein CASSLDRSNQPQHF.

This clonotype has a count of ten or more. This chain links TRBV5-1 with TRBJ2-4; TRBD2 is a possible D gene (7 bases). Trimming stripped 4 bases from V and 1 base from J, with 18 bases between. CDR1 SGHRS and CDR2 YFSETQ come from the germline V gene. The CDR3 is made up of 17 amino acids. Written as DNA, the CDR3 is TGCGCCAGCAGCCCTGATGCTAGGGGGGGCGCCAAAAACATTCAGTACTTC. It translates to CASSPDARGGAKNIQYF. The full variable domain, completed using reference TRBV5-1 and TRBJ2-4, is KAGVTQTPRYLIKTRGQQVTLSCSPISGHRSVSWYQQTPGQGLQFLFEYFSETQRNKGNFPGRFSGRQFSNSRSEMNVSTLELGDSALYLCASSPDARGGAKNIQYFGAGTRLSVL.

The CDR3 here is CASSYSELGGTYEQYF. The CDR3 coding sequence is TGTGCCAGCAGTTACTCGGAGCTAGGGGGGACCTACGAGCAGTACTTC. The V call is TRBV6-5, the J call TRBJ2-7, with D perhaps assigned TRBD1 or TRBD2 (6 bases each). Trimming removed 0 bases from V and 2 bases from J, with 14 bases in between. The CDR3 consists of 16 residues. CDR1 and CDR2 from the germline V gene are MNHEY and SVGAGI.

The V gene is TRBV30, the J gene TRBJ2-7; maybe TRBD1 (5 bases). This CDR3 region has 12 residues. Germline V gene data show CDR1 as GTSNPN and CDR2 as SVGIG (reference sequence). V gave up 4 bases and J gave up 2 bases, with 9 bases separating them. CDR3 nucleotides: TGTGCCTGGAAAAAGGGGCCCTACGAGCAGTACTTC. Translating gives CAWKKGPYEQYF.

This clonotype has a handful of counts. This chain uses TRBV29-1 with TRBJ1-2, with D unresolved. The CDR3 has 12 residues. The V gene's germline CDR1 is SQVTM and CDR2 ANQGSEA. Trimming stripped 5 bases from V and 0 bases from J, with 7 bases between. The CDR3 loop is CSVSRPNYGYTF. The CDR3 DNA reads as TGCAGCGTTTCCAGGCCTAACTATGGCTACACCTTC.

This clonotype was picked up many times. The CDR3 sequence: CASSYGHRGYQETQYF. The CDR3 DNA reads TGTGCCAGCAGTTACGGCCACAGGGGATACCAAGAGACCCAGTACTTC. This chain links TRBV6-5 with TRBJ2-5; 7 positions match TRBD1. The CDR3 contains 16 residues. Germline V gives CDR1 MNHEY, CDR2 SVGAGI. V trimming: 2 bases; J trimming: 0 bases; junction bases outside the gene matches: 6.

For the CDR3, the DNA is TGCGCCAGCAGCCAAGATCTGAGGACCGACGGTTCACCCCTCCACTTT. Its translation is CASSQDLRTDGSPLHF. The chain recombines TRBV4-3 with TRBJ1-6; no clear D gene. The CDR3 extends over 16 amino acids. The germline V gene has CDR1 LGHNA and CDR2 YSLEER. Trimming removed 0 bases at V and 9 bases at J, with 15 bases between.

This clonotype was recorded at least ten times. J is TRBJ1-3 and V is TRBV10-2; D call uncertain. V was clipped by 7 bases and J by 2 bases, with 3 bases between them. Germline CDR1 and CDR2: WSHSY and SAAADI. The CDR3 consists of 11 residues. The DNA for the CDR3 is TGCGCCAGCACACCTGGAAACACCATATATTTT. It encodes CASTPGNTIYF.

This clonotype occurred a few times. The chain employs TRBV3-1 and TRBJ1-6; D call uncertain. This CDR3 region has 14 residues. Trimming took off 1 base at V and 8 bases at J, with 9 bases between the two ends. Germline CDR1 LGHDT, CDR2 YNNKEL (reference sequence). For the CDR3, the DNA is TGTGCCAGCAGCCAAGTGGTTGGGGATTCACCCCTCCACTTT. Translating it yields CASSQVVGDSPLHF.

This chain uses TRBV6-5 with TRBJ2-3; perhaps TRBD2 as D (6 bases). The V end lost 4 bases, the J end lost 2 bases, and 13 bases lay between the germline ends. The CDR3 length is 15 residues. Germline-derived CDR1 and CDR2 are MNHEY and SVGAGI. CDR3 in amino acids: CASSLGSGHTDTQYF. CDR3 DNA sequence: TGTGCCAGCAGTTTAGGGAGCGGGCACACAGATACGCAGTATTTT.

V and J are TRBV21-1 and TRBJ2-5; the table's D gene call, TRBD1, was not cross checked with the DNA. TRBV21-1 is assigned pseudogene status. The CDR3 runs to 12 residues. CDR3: CASSKPTRGLNF. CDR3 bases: TGTGCCAGCAGCAAACCTACTAGGGGGCTGAACTTC.

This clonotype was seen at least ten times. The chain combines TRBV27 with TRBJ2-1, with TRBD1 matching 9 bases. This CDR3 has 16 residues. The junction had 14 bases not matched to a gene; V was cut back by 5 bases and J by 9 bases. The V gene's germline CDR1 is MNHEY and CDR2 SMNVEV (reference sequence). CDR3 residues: CASSRPGQGRRGEQFF. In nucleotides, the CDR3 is TGTGCCAGCAGTCGACCGGGACAGGGACGGCGGGGTGAGCAGTTCTTC.

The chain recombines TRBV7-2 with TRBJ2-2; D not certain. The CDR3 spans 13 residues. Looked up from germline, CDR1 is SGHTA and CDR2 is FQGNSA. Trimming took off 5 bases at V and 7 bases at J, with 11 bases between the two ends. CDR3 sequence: CASSQWEGGELFF. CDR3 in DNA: TGTGCCAGCAGCCAGTGGGAAGGCGGGGAGCTGTTTTTT.

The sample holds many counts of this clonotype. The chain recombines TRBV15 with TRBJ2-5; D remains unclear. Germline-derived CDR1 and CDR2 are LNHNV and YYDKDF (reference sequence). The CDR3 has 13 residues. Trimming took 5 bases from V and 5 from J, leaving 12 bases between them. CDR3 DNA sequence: TGTGCCACCAGCCCCCGGGCCCTGGAGACCCAGTACTTC. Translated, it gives CATSPRALETQYF.

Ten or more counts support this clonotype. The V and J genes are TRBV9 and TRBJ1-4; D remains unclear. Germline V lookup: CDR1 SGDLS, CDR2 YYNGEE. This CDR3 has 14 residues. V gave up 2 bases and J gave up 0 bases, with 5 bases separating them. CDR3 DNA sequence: TGTGCCAGCAGCGTCGGTACAACTAATGAAAAACTGTTTTTT. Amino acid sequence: CASSVGTTNEKLFF. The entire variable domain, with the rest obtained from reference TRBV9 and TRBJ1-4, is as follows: DSGVTQTPKHLITATGQRVTLRCSPRSGDLSVYWYQQSLDQGLQFLIQYYNGEERAKGNILERFSAQQFPDLHSELNLSSLELGDSALYFCASSVGTTNEKLFFGSGTQLSVL.

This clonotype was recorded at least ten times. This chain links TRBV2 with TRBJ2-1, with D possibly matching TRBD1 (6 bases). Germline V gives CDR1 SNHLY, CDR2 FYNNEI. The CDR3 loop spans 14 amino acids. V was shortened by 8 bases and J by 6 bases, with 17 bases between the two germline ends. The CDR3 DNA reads TGTGCCAGCGACTTGCAGGGGAAAGGCAATGAGCAGTTCTTC. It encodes CASDLQGKGNEQFF.

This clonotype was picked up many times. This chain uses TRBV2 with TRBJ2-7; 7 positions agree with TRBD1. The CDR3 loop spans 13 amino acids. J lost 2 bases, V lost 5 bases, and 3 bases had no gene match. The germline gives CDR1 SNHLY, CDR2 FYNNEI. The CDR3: CASSWQGAYEQYV. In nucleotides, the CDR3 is TGTGCCAGCAGTTGGCAGGGGGCCTACGAGCAGTACGTC.